This is a list of T cell receptor beta chains from one sample in a study of T cells in Graves' hyperthyroidism and ophthalmopathy. TCRdb analysed the multiplex PCR reads with MiXCR anew, one entry per CDR3 protein. The top ten hold around four fifths of the sample, which has approximately 400,000 distinct CDR3 sequences, approximately 25% seen once. Sequencing used blood. These receptor sequences come from a man in his fifties or sixties with Graves' hyperthyroidism. Each CDR3 is given with its conserved first and last residue. Each record gives: V gene, CDR3 protein.

v_call: TRBV24-1; cdr3_aa: CATSDRNEQFF
v_call: TRBV7-3; cdr3_aa: CASSQTGWTEAFF
v_call: TRBV7-3; cdr3_aa: CASSLGLAGVETQYF
v_call: TRBV20-1; cdr3_aa: CSASGTSGSYNEQFF
v_call: TRBV12-3/TRBV12-4; cdr3_aa: CASSSRGGRIEQFF
v_call: TRBV12-3/TRBV12-4; cdr3_aa: CASRRDRGTDTQYF
v_call: TRBV10-3; cdr3_aa: CAISDRDGDTGELFF
v_call: TRBV10-2; cdr3_aa: CASSQGLKAFF
v_call: TRBV20-1; cdr3_aa: CSAPGQKNIQYF
v_call: TRBV4-2; cdr3_aa: CASSQDGTTTSYEQYF
v_call: TRBV11-2; cdr3_aa: CASSPESRPYEQYF
v_call: TRBV4-1; cdr3_aa: CASSQDGGAGVFSGELFF
v_call: TRBV19; cdr3_aa: CASSTRTAGITDTQYF
v_call: TRBV7-9; cdr3_aa: CASSFSRGGDTQYF
v_call: TRBV18; cdr3_aa: CASSPSTGLARDTQYF
v_call: TRBV18; cdr3_aa: CASSPNGISVTGELFF
v_call: TRBV2; cdr3_aa: CASSESGLAENYEQYF